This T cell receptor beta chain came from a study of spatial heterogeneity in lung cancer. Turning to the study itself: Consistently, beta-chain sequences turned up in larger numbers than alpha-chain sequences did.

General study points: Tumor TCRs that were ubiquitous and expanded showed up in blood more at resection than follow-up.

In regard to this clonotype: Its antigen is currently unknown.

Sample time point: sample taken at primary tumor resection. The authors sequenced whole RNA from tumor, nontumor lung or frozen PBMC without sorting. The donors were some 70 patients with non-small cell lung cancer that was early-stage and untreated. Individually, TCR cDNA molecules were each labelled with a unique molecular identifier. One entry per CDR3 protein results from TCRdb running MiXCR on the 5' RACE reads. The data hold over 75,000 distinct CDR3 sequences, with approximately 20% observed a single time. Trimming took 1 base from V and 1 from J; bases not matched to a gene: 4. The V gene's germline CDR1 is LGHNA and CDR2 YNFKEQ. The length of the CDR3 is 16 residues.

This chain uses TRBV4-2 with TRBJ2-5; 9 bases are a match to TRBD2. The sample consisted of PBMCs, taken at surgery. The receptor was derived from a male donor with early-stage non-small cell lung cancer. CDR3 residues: CASSQGPAGGQETQYF. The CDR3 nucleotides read TGTGCCAGCAGCCAAGGGCCAGCGGGGGGCCAAGAGACCCAGTACTTC.